The sequence of this TCR beta chain was determined in a study of shared clonotypes between healthy human individuals. Whole-study results and caveats: Among donors, clonotype sharing was expected to be affected by sequencing depth.

In regard to this clone: As yet, its antigen is unknown.

TCRdb's copy holds only in-frame clones and misses some; the assay was immunoSEQ multiplex PCR. The table shows about 470,000 clones, with roughly 80% occurring only once. V was pared by 6 bases and J by 5 bases, with 11 bases of the junction left unmatched. Germline V lookup: CDR1 MNHEY, CDR2 SMNVEV (reference sequence). The CDR3 sequence is 15 residues long. The study used approximately 90 million PBMCs per unsorted sample for genomic DNA. This chain joins TRBV27 and TRBJ2-3; 7 nucleotides match TRBD2. The sample was PBMCs. This TCR came from a woman aged 40 to 55 in good health. Some clones in this sample may be carry-over from other donors' samples. This CDR3 reads CASSWSGEGLDTQYF. The CDR3 nucleotides are TGTGCCAGCAGCTGGAGCGGGGAGGGCCTAGATACGCAGTATTTT.